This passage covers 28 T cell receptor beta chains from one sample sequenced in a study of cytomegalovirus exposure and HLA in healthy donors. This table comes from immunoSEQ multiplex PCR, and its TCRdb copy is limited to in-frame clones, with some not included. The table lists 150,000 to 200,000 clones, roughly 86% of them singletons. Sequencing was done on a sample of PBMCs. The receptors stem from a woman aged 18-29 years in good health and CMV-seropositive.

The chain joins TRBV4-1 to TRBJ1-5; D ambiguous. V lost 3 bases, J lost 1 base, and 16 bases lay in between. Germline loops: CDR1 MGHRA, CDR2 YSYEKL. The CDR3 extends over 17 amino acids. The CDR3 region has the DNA TGCGCCAGCAGCCACGTGATAACTCGTACCAGCAATCAGCCCCAGCATTTT. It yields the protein CASSHVITRTSNQPQHF.

This CDR3 reads CASSPGQSYNEQFF. CDR3 nucleotides: TGTGCCAGCAGTCCGGGACAGTCGTACAATGAGCAGTTCTTC. This chain connects TRBV7-2 to TRBJ2-1, with TRBD1 matching 7 bases. Germline CDR1 reads SGHTA; CDR2 reads FQGNSA. The CDR3 has 14 residues. V trimming: 6 bases; J trimming: 4 bases; junction bases outside the gene matches: 6.

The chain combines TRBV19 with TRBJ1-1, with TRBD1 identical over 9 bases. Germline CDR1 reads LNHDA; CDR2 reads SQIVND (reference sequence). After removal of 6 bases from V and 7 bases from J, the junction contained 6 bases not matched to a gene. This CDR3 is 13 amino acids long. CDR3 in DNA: TGTGCCAGTAGGCGGACAGGGGAGGATGAAGCTTTCTTT. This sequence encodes CASRRTGEDEAFF.

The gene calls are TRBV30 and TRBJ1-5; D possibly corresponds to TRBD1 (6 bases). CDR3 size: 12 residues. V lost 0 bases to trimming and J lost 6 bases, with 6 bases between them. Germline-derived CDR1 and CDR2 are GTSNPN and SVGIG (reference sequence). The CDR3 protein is CAWSVQGQPQHF. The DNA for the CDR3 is TGTGCCTGGAGTGTACAGGGTCAGCCCCAGCATTTT. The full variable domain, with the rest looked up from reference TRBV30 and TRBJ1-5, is SQTIHQWPATLVQPVGSPLSLECTVEGTSNPNLYWYRQAAGRGLQLLFYSVGIGQISSEVPQNLSASRPQDRQFILSSKKLLLSDSGFYLCAWSVQGQPQHFGDGTRLSIL.

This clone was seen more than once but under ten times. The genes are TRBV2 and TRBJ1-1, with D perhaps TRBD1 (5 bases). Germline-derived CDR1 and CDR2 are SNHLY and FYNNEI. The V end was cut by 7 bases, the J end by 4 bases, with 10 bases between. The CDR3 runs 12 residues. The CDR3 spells CASTGIITEAFF. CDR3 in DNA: TGTGCCAGCACAGGGATAATCACTGAAGCTTTCTTT. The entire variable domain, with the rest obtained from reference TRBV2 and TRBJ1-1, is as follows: EPEVTQTPSHQVTQMGQEVILRCVPISNHLYFYWYRQILGQKVEFLVSFYNNEISEKSEIFDDQFSVERPDGSNFTLKIRSTKLEDSAMYFCASTGIITEAFFGQGTRLTVV.

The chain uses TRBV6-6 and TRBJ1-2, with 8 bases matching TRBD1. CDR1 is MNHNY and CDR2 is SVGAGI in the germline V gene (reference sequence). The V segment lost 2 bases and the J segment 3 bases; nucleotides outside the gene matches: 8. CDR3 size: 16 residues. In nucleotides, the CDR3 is TGTGCCAGCAGTTACCCCGCAAACAGGGGGGACTATGGCTACACCTTC. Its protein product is CASSYPANRGDYGYTF.

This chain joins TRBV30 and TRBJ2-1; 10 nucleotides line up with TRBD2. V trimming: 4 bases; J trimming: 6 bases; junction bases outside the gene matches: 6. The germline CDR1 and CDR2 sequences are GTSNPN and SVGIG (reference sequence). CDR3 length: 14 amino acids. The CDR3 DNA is TGTGCCTGGACGGTCCTAGCGGGAGTCAATGAGCAGTTCTTC. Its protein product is CAWTVLAGVNEQFF.

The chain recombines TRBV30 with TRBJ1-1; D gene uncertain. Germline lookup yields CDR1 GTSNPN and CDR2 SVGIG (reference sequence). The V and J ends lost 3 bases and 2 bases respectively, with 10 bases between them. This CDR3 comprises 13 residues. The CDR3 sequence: CAWSVKRNTEAFF. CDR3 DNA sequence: TGTGCCTGGAGCGTCAAGAGAAACACTGAAGCTTTCTTT.

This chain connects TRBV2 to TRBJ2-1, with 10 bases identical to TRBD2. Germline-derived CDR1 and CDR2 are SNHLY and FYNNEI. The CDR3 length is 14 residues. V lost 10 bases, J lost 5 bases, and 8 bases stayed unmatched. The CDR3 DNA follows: TGTGCCACACGCCCGGGACTAGCGAACAATGAGCAGTTCTTC. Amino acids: CATRPGLANNEQFF.

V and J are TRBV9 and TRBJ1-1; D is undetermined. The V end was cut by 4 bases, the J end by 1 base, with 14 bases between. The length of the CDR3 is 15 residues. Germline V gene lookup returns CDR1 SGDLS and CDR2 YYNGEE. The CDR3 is CASSSSGRQNTEAFF. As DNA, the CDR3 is TGTGCCAGCAGCTCATCTGGCAGGCAGAACACTGAAGCTTTCTTT. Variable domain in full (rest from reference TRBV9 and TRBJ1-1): DSGVTQTPKHLITATGQRVTLRCSPRSGDLSVYWYQQSLDQGLQFLIQYYNGEERAKGNILERFSAQQFPDLHSELNLSSLELGDSALYFCASSSSGRQNTEAFFGQGTRLTVV.

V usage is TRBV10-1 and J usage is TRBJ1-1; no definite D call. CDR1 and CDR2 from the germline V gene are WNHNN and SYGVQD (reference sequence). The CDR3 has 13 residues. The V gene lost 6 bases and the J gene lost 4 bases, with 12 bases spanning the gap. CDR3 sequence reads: CASRFSPSTEAFF. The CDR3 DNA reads TGCGCCAGCAGATTCTCTCCGAGCACTGAAGCTTTCTTT.

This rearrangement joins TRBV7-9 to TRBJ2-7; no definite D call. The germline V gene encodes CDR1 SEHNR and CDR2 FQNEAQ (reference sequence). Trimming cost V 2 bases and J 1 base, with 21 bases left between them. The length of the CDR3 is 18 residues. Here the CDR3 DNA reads TGTGCCAGCAGCTTATTAAGGCCAGCAGAGGAGTGGTCCTACGAGCAGTACTTC. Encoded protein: CASSLLRPAEEWSYEQYF. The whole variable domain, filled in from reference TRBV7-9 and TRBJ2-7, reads DTGVSQNPRHKITKRGQNVTFRCDPISEHNRLYWYRQTLGQGPEFLTYFQNEAQLEKSRLLSDRFSAERPKGSFSTLEIQRTEQGDSAMYLCASSLLRPAEEWSYEQYFGPGTRLTVT.

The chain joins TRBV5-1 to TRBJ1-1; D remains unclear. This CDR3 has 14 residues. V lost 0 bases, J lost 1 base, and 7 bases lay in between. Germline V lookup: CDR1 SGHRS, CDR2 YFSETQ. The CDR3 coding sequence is TGCGCCAGCAGCTTGGCTTTGTCGAACACTGAAGCTTTCTTT. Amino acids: CASSLALSNTEAFF.

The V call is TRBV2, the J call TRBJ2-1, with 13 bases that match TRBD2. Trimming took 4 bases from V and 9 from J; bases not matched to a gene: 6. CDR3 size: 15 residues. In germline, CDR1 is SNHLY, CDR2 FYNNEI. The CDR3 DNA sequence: TGTGCCAGCAGTGGGACTAGCGGGAGTTACGGTGAGCAGTTCTTC. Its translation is CASSGTSGSYGEQFF.

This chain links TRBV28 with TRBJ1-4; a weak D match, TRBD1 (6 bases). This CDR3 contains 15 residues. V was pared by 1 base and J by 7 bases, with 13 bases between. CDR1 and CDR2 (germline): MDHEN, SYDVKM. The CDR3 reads CASSLLAGEGEKLFF. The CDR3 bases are TGTGCCAGCAGTTTATTAGCAGGGGAGGGTGAAAAACTGTTTTTT.

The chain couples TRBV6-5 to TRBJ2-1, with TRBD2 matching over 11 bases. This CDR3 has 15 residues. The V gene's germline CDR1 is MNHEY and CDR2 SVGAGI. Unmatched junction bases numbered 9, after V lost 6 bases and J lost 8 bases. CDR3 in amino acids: CASRPGTSGSDEQFF. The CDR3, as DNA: TGTGCCAGCAGGCCCGGGACTAGCGGCAGCGATGAGCAGTTCTTC.

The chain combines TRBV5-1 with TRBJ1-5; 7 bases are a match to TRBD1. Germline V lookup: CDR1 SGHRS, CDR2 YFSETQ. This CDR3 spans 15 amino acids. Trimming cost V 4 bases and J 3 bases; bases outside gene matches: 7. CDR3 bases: TGCGCCAGCAGCCAGACAGGGATGGACAATCAGCCCCAGCATTTT. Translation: CASSQTGMDNQPQHF.

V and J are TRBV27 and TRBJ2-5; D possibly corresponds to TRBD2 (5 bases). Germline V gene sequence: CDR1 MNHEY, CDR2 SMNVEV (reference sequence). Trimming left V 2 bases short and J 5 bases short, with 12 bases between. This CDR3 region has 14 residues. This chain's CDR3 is CASSLETSLETQYF. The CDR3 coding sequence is TGTGCCAGCAGTTTAGAAACTAGTTTGGAGACCCAGTACTTC.

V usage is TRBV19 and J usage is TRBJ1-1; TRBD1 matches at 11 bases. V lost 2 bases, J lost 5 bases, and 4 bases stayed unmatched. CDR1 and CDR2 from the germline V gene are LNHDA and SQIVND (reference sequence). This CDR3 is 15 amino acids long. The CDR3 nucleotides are TGTGCCAGTAGTATATCCGGGACAGGGGGGACTGAAGCTTTCTTT. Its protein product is CASSISGTGGTEAFF.

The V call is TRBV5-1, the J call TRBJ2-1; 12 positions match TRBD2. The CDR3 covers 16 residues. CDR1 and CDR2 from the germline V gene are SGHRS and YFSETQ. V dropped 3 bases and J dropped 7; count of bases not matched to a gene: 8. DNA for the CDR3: TGCGCCAGCAGCTCCATTGCCGGACTAGCGGGGAATGAGCAGTTCTTC. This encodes CASSSIAGLAGNEQFF.

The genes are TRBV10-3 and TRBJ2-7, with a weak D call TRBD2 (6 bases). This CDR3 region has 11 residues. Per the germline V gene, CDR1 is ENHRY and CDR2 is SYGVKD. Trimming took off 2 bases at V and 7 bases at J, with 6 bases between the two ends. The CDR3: CAISEAGEQYF. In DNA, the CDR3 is TGTGCCATCAGTGAGGCGGGGGAGCAGTACTTC.

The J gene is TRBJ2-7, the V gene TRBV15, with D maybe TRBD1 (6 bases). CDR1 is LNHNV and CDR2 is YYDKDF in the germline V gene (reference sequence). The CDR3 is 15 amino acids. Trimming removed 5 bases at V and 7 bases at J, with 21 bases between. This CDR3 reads CATSEQRITGSEQYF. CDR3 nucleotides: TGTGCCACCAGCGAACAACGGATTACAGGGTCGGAGCAGTACTTC.

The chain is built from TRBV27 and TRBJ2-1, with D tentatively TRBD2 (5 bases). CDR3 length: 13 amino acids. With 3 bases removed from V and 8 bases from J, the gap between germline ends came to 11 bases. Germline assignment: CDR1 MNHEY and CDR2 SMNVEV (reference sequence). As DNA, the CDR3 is TGTGCCAGCAGTTTTCTAGGGAGCGATGAGCAGTTCTTC. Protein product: CASSFLGSDEQFF.

The CDR3 coding sequence is TGTGCCAGCGAATCTCCGGGACAGGGCACCGAGCAGTACTTC. It encodes CASESPGQGTEQYF. The chain links TRBV28 to TRBJ2-7, with 9 bases that match TRBD1. This CDR3 contains 14 residues. V lost 8 bases and J lost 6; bases outside the gene matches: 11. The germline gives CDR1 MDHEN, CDR2 SYDVKM.

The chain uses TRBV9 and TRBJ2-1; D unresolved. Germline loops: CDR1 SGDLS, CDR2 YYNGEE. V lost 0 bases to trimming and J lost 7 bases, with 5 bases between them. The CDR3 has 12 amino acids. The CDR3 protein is CASSVVNNEQFF. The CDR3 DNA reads TGTGCCAGCAGCGTAGTAAATAATGAGCAGTTCTTC.

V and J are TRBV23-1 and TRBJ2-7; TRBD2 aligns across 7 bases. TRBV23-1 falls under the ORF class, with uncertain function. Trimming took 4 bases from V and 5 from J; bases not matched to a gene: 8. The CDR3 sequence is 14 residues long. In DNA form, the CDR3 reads TGCGCCAGCAGTCCTGACGGGAGGTCCCACGAGCAGTACTTC. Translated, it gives CASSPDGRSHEQYF.

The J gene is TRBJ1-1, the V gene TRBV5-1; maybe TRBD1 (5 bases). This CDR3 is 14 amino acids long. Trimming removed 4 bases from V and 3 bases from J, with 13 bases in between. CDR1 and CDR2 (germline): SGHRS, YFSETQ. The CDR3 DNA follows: TGCGCCAGCAGCCGACGAACAGGCGACACTGAAGCTTTCTTT. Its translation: CASSRRTGDTEAFF.

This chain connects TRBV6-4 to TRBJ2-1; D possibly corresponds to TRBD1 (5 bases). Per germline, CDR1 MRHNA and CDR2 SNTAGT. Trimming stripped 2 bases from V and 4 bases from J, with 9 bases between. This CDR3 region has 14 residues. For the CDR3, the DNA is TGTGCCAGCAGTGACGACAGTTCATACAATGAGCAGTTCTTC. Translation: CASSDDSSYNEQFF.